These 21 T cell receptor beta chains were all obtained from the same sample, sequenced in a study of T cell responses to AZD1222 COVID-19 vaccine. Libraries were prepared by immunoSEQ multiplex PCR; TCRdb keeps only in-frame clonotypes and omits some of them. The table records roughly 80,000 clones, 87% of them present only once. Specimen: peripheral blood, collected 28 days after the second AZD1222 dose. The receptors originated from an adult who received the AZD1222 COVID-19 vaccine.

This clone has a single count. This chain links TRBV5-4 with TRBJ2-1; TRBD2 aligns across 7 bases. The CDR3 spans 14 residues. V shed 0 bases, J shed 6 bases, and the junction held 3 bases outside the gene matches. CDR1 is SGHNT, CDR2 YYREEE, per germline (reference sequence). The CDR3 DNA follows: TGTGCCAGCAGCTTGGTGGGAGGGGTCAATGAGCAGTTCTTC. Protein sequence: CASSLVGGVNEQFF.

As regards this clone: The sample contains more than one DNA sequence encoding this CDR3. The chain couples TRBV5-4 to TRBJ1-2; D is ambiguous. Looked up from germline, CDR1 is SGHNT and CDR2 is YYREEE (reference sequence). Trimming took 3 bases from V and 1 from J, leaving 7 bases between them. This CDR3 region has 13 residues. This CDR3 is CASSSDGNYGYTF. The CDR3 nucleotides are TGTGCCAGCAGCTCCGATGGTAACTATGGCTACACCTTC. Full variable domain (outside the CDR3, taken from reference TRBV5-4 and TRBJ1-2): ETGVTQSPTHLIKTRGQQVTLRCSSQSGHNTVSWYQQALGQGPQFIFQYYREEENGRGNFPPRFSGLQFPNYSSELNVNALELDDSALYLCASSSDGNYGYTFGSGTRLTVV.

The chain carries TRBV30 and TRBJ1-1; D might be TRBD1 (5 bases). This CDR3 is built from 14 residues. From germline, CDR1 is GTSNPN and CDR2 SVGIG (reference sequence). The ends were cut back, 0 bases at V and 5 bases at J, with 13 bases in the middle. The CDR3 region has the DNA TGTGCCTGGAGTGTACGGCAGGGATTGACTGAAGCTTTCTTT. Protein sequence: CAWSVRQGLTEAFF.

The rearrangement links TRBV29-1 to TRBJ1-1, with 7 bases matching TRBD1. The germline CDR1 and CDR2 sequences are SQVTM and ANQGSEA. This CDR3 is 12 amino acids long. The junction had 4 bases not matched to a gene; V was cut back by 5 bases and J by 4 bases. The CDR3 region has the DNA TGCAGCGTTCCACAGGGGAGCACTGAAGCTTTCTTT. It codes for CSVPQGSTEAFF.

Written as DNA, the CDR3 is TGCGCCACCCGACCGCCAGGGGGAAGCGAGACCCAGTACTTC. It is translated as CATRPPGGSETQYF. V is TRBV5-1 and J is TRBJ2-5; the match to TRBD1 covers 7 bases. Germline CDR1 is SGHRS and CDR2 is YFSETQ. There are 14 residues in the CDR3. J was trimmed by 5 bases and V by 9 bases; bases with no gene match: 13.

V is TRBV9 and J is TRBJ2-7, with 10 bases lining up with TRBD1. V dropped 2 bases and J dropped 3; count of bases not matched to a gene: 2. This CDR3 region has 14 residues. Germline V gene lookup returns CDR1 SGDLS and CDR2 YYNGEE. CDR3 sequence (DNA): TGTGCCAGCAGCGTCCGGACAGGGGGCTACGAGCAGTACTTC. It specifies CASSVRTGGYEQYF.

The chain is built from TRBV4-1 and TRBJ1-6; D is ambiguous. Looked up from germline, CDR1 is MGHRA and CDR2 is YSYEKL. V lost 1 base, J lost 13 bases, and 8 bases lay in between. The CDR3 runs to 12 residues. The CDR3 DNA reads as TGCGCCAGCAGCCAAGTTCTCGGGCCCCTCCACTTT. It is translated as CASSQVLGPLHF.

The V and J genes are TRBV7-2 and TRBJ1-2; no definite D call. Germline CDR1 is SGHTA and CDR2 is FQGNSA. This CDR3 comprises 13 residues. The V end lost 8 bases, the J end lost 2 bases, and 12 bases lay between the germline ends. CDR3: CASHPGGNYGYTF. The CDR3 DNA reads as TGTGCCAGCCATCCGGGCGGGAACTATGGCTACACCTTC.

This chain links TRBV7-8 with TRBJ1-1; TRBD1 agrees at 7 bases. The germline gives CDR1 SGHVS, CDR2 FQNEAQ. CDR3 length: 13 amino acids. Germline trimming cut 5 bases from V and 3 bases from J; bases unmatched to any gene: 3. The CDR3 here is CASSTQGDTEAFF. The CDR3 coding sequence is TGTGCCAGCAGCACCCAGGGGGACACTGAAGCTTTCTTT.

The rearrangement joins TRBV9 to TRBJ1-6; D ambiguous. The CDR3 spans 15 residues. The V and J ends lost 7 bases and 0 bases respectively, with 11 bases between them. Germline V CDR1 and CDR2: SGDLS, YYNGEE. The CDR3 DNA sequence: TGTGCCAGCTCTCCGGGGAGCTCCTATAATTCACCCCTCCACTTT. This sequence encodes CASSPGSSYNSPLHF.

The rearrangement uses TRBV7-9 and TRBJ1-6; D might be TRBD1 (6 bases). The CDR3 consists of 15 residues. Trimming took 4 bases from V and 6 from J, leaving 13 bases between them. The germline gives CDR1 SEHNR, CDR2 FQNEAQ (reference sequence). DNA for the CDR3: TGTGCCAGCAGCTCAAGTGGGGGCTCTAATTCACCCCTCCACTTT. Translating gives CASSSSGGSNSPLHF. Full variable domain (missing parts from reference TRBV7-9 and TRBJ1-6): DTGVSQNPRHKITKRGQNVTFRCDPISEHNRLYWYRQTLGQGPEFLTYFQNEAQLEKSRLLSDRFSAERPKGSFSTLEIQRTEQGDSAMYLCASSSSGGSNSPLHFGNGTRLTVT.

This chain links TRBV6-5 with TRBJ2-7; D unresolved. The CDR3 has 13 amino acids. V shed 2 bases and J shed 2 bases, with 7 bases lying between them. Germline assignment: CDR1 MNHEY and CDR2 SVGAGI. The CDR3 is CASSYGEAYEQYF. The CDR3 bases are TGTGCCAGCAGTTACGGGGAAGCCTACGAGCAGTACTTC.

This clone was found a few times. This chain's CDR3 is CAISAYGTGDTEAFF. The CDR3 coding sequence is TGTGCCATCAGTGCATATGGGACAGGGGACACTGAAGCTTTCTTT. This sequence joins TRBV10-3 and TRBJ1-1; 10 positions match TRBD1. Germline values: CDR1 ENHRY, CDR2 SYGVKD. After removal of 4 bases from V and 3 bases from J, the junction contained 5 bases not matched to a gene. The CDR3 runs to 15 residues.

The rearrangement links TRBV7-2 to TRBJ1-5; D possibly corresponds to TRBD1 (5 bases). CDR3 length: 15 amino acids. The V and J ends lost 5 bases and 6 bases respectively, with 17 bases between them. Per the germline V gene, CDR1 is SGHTA and CDR2 is FQGNSA. This CDR3 reads CASSTSGSAGQPQHF. In DNA form, the CDR3 reads TGTGCCAGCAGCACCTCAGGGAGCGCCGGTCAGCCCCAGCATTTT.

The CDR3 sequence: CASSLVRTFDEQYF. In DNA, the CDR3 is TGTGCCAGCAGCTTAGTGCGAACCTTTGACGAGCAGTACTTC. V gene TRBV7-9 combines with J gene TRBJ2-7, with D hard to call. The V end was cut by 1 base, the J end by 5 bases, with 12 bases between. The germline V gene encodes CDR1 SEHNR and CDR2 FQNEAQ (reference sequence). The CDR3 totals 14 residues.

The genes are TRBV3-1 (or the pseudogene TRBV3-2) and TRBJ2-3; maybe TRBD2 (6 bases). With 0 bases removed from V and 4 bases from J, the gap between germline ends came to 20 bases. Germline V gene sequence: CDR1 LGHDT, CDR2 YNNKEL (reference sequence). This CDR3 is 18 amino acids long. DNA for the CDR3: TGTGCCAGCAGCCAAGATCAACGTAACGGGGGAGTTTCAGATACGCAGTATTTT. Encoded protein: CASSQDQRNGGVSDTQYF.

This clone was seen only once. J is TRBJ1-2 and V is TRBV29-1, with D unresolved. Trimming left V 7 bases short and J 10 bases short, with 25 bases between. This CDR3 contains 14 residues. CDR1 and CDR2 from the germline V gene are SQVTM and ANQGSEA. Here the CDR3 reads CSATPEGSHLDYTF. CDR3 coding DNA: TGCAGCGCCACCCCGGAGGGCAGCCACCTTGACTACACCTTC.

The chain combines TRBV7-9 with TRBJ2-7, with TRBD1 matching over 9 bases. V gave up 3 bases and J gave up 4 bases; unmatched junction bases: 1. This CDR3 contains 13 residues. Looked up from germline, CDR1 is SEHNR and CDR2 is FQNEAQ (reference sequence). CDR3 nucleotide sequence: TGTGCCAGCAGCTTCGACAGGGGGTACGAGCAGTACTTC. It codes for CASSFDRGYEQYF.

The rearrangement links TRBV25-1 to TRBJ1-6; 10 nucleotides match TRBD1. The CDR3 sequence is 16 residues long. Germline V gene data show CDR1 as MGHDK and CDR2 as SYGVNS. Trimming took 6 bases from V and 2 from J; bases not matched to a gene: 4. The CDR3 DNA reads as TGTGCCAGCAGAGACGACAGGGGGCCCTATAATTCACCCCTCCACTTT. This gives the protein CASRDDRGPYNSPLHF.

This clone has only a few counts. The chain carries TRBV5-5 and TRBJ1-3; tentative D call: TRBD1 (5 bases). The CDR3 extends over 16 amino acids. Germline CDR1 is SGHKS and CDR2 is YYEKEE (reference sequence). Trimming stripped 3 bases from V and 4 bases from J, with 17 bases between. As DNA, the CDR3 is TGTGCCAGCAGCTGGGGGGACCGATCCGTGGGAAACACCATATATTTT. It encodes CASSWGDRSVGNTIYF.

The V gene is TRBV7-3, the J gene TRBJ2-2; 9 bases agree with TRBD2. Germline CDR1 SGHTA, CDR2 FQGTGA. J was trimmed by 0 bases and V by 4 bases; bases with no gene match: 3. CDR3 size: 16 residues. The CDR3 bases are TGTGCCAGCAGCTCAGCGGGGGGTGCGAACACCGGGGAGCTGTTTTTT. Protein sequence: CASSSAGGANTGELFF.